What follows are 29 T cell receptor beta chains derived from one specimen sequenced in a study of T cell responses to AZD1222 COVID-19 vaccine. The data were produced by immunoSEQ multiplex PCR, yet TCRdb's version contains in-frame clones alone and is incomplete. The table lists some 96,000 clones, about 89% of them singletons. The starting material was peripheral blood, obtained on day 0 of AZD1222 vaccination. Receptor source: an adult in good health.

This clone occurred a few times. Written as DNA, the CDR3 is TGTGCCAGCAGCAAAGAGGAGGAAGGGGTTTATGGCTACACCTTC. This encodes CASSKEEEGVYGYTF. J is TRBJ1-2 and V is TRBV21-1. TRBV21-1 represents a pseudogene. The CDR3 is 15 amino acids.

The chain uses TRBV10-3 and TRBJ2-7, with D possibly being TRBD1 (5 bases). The germline CDR1 and CDR2 sequences are ENHRY and SYGVKD. V shed 6 bases and J shed 5 bases, with 14 bases lying between them. The CDR3 is made up of 13 amino acids. The CDR3 is CAISLGEPDEQYF. CDR3 in DNA: TGTGCCATCAGCCTAGGGGAACCCGACGAGCAGTACTTC.

The chain employs TRBV6-5 and TRBJ1-5; D perhaps matches TRBD1 (6 bases). The CDR3 length is 14 residues. Trimming pared 2 bases from V and 9 bases from J, leaving 14 bases between. Germline assignment: CDR1 MNHEY and CDR2 SVGAGI. The DNA for the CDR3 is TGTGCCAGCAGTTACGGGCCGACAGGATCGCCCCAGCATTTT. The encoded protein is CASSYGPTGSPQHF.

Regarding this clone: In the same sample, other DNA sequences code for this CDR3. The genes are TRBV3-1 (or the pseudogene TRBV3-2) and TRBJ2-7, with D perhaps matching TRBD2 (5 bases). CDR3 length: 13 amino acids. Deletions cut 1 base from V and 1 base from J, with 5 bases between. In germline, CDR1 is LGHDT, CDR2 YNNKEL (reference sequence). The CDR3 region has the DNA TGTGCCAGCAGCCAAGCGGGGTCCTACGAGCAGTACTTC. It specifies CASSQAGSYEQYF.

The genes are TRBV27 and TRBJ1-1; 7 bases agree with TRBD1. The CDR3 has 14 amino acids. Germline CDR1 MNHEY, CDR2 SMNVEV (reference sequence). After removal of 6 bases from V and 5 bases from J, the junction contained 9 bases not matched to a gene. CDR3 sequence: CASSRQGILTEAFF. CDR3 DNA: TGTGCCAGCAGCCGACAGGGCATTCTGACTGAAGCTTTCTTT.

This clone showed up just a few times. The CDR3 loop reads CASSIGTTSGTGNTIYF. CDR3 DNA: TGTGCCAGTAGTATAGGTACTACCTCGGGGACTGGAAACACCATATATTTT. The rearrangement joins TRBV19 to TRBJ1-3, with unresolved D. CDR1 is LNHDA, CDR2 SQIVND, per germline (reference sequence). The V end lost 1 base, the J end lost 2 bases, and 15 bases lay between the germline ends. This CDR3 is built from 17 residues.

The V and J genes are TRBV19 and TRBJ1-1; 7 positions match TRBD1. Trimming at V came to 10 bases and at J to 4 bases, leaving 12 bases not matched to a gene. The CDR3 is made up of 14 amino acids. In germline, CDR1 is LNHDA, CDR2 SQIVND (reference sequence). For the CDR3, the DNA is TGTGCCACCTCTAGGGGGCAGGGGGTCACTGAAGCTTTCTTT. Translation: CATSRGQGVTEAFF.

The rearrangement joins TRBV2 to TRBJ1-5, with a tentative D call TRBD1 (5 bases). V was shortened by 8 bases and J by 4 bases, with 12 bases between the two germline ends. The CDR3 runs 13 residues. Germline CDR1 SNHLY, CDR2 FYNNEI. In nucleotides, the CDR3 is TGTGCCAGCCTCCGGGACCTTAATCAGCCCCAGCATTTT. It translates to CASLRDLNQPQHF.

The rearrangement uses TRBV7-2 and TRBJ1-6; D is unresolved. V lost 5 bases to trimming and J lost 9 bases, with 17 bases between them. This CDR3 contains 15 residues. CDR1 is SGHTA, CDR2 FQGNSA, per germline. The CDR3 sequence is CASSPGRTGGSPLHF. The DNA for the CDR3 is TGTGCCAGCAGCCCTGGTCGGACGGGAGGTTCACCCCTCCACTTT. Full variable domain (outside the CDR3, taken from reference TRBV7-2 and TRBJ1-6): GAGVSQSPSNKVTEKGKDVELRCDPISGHTALYWYRQSLGQGLEFLIYFQGNSAPDKSGLPSDRFSAERTGGSVSTLTIQRTQQEDSAVYLCASSPGRTGGSPLHFGNGTRLTVT.

The chain employs TRBV29-1 and TRBJ2-7; 9 positions match TRBD2. Germline lookup yields CDR1 SQVTM and CDR2 ANQGSEA. The CDR3 is 13 amino acids. Trimming took 5 bases from V and 5 from J; bases not matched to a gene: 7. CDR3 in amino acids: CSVRPGLANEQYF. In DNA, the CDR3 is TGCAGCGTTAGACCGGGACTAGCAAACGAGCAGTACTTC.

The genes are TRBV14 and TRBJ2-5; 9 bases are a match to TRBD2. The length of the CDR3 is 20 residues. Trimming removed 0 bases from V and 3 bases from J; junction bases left unmatched: 17. The germline CDR1 and CDR2 sequences are SGHDN and FVKESK. CDR3 residues: CASSQDIRLKASGAKETQYF. CDR3 in DNA: TGTGCCAGCAGCCAAGATATTAGGCTGAAGGCTAGCGGGGCCAAAGAGACCCAGTACTTC.

The chain is built from TRBV5-6 and TRBJ1-3; D is ambiguous. The CDR3 contains 18 residues. With 3 bases removed from V and 1 base from J, the gap between germline ends came to 20 bases. Looked up from germline, CDR1 is SGHDT and CDR2 is YYEEEE. The CDR3 loop is CASSYVGGGKVSGNTIYF. The CDR3 DNA reads TGTGCCAGCAGCTACGTAGGCGGAGGTAAAGTTTCTGGAAACACCATATATTTT.

In this sample, this clone turned up a few times. This chain links TRBV14 with TRBJ2-5, with TRBD2 identical over 10 bases. V dropped 4 bases and J dropped 5; count of bases not matched to a gene: 13. The CDR3 spans 17 residues. Germline-derived CDR1 and CDR2 are SGHDN and FVKESK. CDR3 coding DNA: TGTGCCAGCAGCCGAGAGATAGCGGGAGGCCAGCGGGAGACCCAGTACTTC. As protein: CASSREIAGGQRETQYF.

The chain joins TRBV7-9 to TRBJ1-1; D is possibly TRBD1 (5 bases). Germline V gene sequence: CDR1 SEHNR, CDR2 FQNEAQ (reference sequence). This CDR3 is 15 amino acids long. Trimming shortened V by 1 base and J by 0 bases, and 9 bases separated the two germline ends. CDR3 DNA: TGTGCCAGCAGCTTAGGAACAGGCGTGAACACTGAAGCTTTCTTT. Translated: CASSLGTGVNTEAFF.

The V call is TRBV7-9, the J call TRBJ2-7; D ambiguous. This CDR3 is 14 amino acids long. Germline CDR1 and CDR2: SEHNR and FQNEAQ (reference sequence). V lost 10 bases, J lost 3 bases, and 19 bases lay in between. DNA of the CDR3: TGTGCCACTACACAGACGGAGCGATACTACGAGCAGTACTTC. Its protein is CATTQTERYYEQYF.

This clone was recorded once. This chain uses TRBV7-2 with TRBJ2-7, with 7 bases lining up with TRBD1. Per germline, CDR1 SGHTA and CDR2 FQGNSA. The CDR3 is made up of 15 amino acids. J gave up 2 bases and V 8 bases, and 12 bases lay outside the gene matches. The CDR3: CASRKGDRITYEQYF. CDR3 sequence (DNA): TGTGCCAGCCGTAAAGGGGACAGAATAACCTACGAGCAGTACTTC.

This sequence joins TRBV5-4 and TRBJ1-1; D is unresolved. This CDR3 is built from 14 residues. The germline V gene has CDR1 SGHNT and CDR2 YYREEE (reference sequence). The V and J ends lost 0 bases and 4 bases respectively, with 10 bases between them. In DNA, the CDR3 is TGTGCCAGCAGCTTGGGTAGGGCGCTCACTGAAGCTTTCTTT. Residues: CASSLGRALTEAFF.

V usage is TRBV18 and J usage is TRBJ1-5; D gene ambiguous. The germline V gene has CDR1 KGHSH and CDR2 LQKENI. V lost 3 bases, J lost 3 bases, and 6 bases lay in between. The CDR3 totals 13 residues. The CDR3 loop is CASSPAYNQPQHF. CDR3 bases: TGTGCCAGCTCACCGGCGTACAATCAGCCCCAGCATTTT.

CDR3 sequence reads: CASSAGGSSYEQYF. The CDR3 DNA is TGTGCCAGCAGCGCAGGGGGGAGCTCCTACGAGCAGTACTTC. The rearrangement joins TRBV9 to TRBJ2-7, with D tentatively TRBD1 (7 bases). Trimming took off 3 bases at V and 0 bases at J, with 10 bases between the two ends. CDR3 size: 14 residues. Germline V lookup: CDR1 SGDLS, CDR2 YYNGEE.

The chain has TRBV6-5 and TRBJ1-1; 7 bases are a match to TRBD1. The V gene end was trimmed by 2 bases and the J gene end by 3 bases; junction bases not matched to a gene: 3. The CDR3 has 14 residues. The germline V gene encodes CDR1 MNHEY and CDR2 SVGAGI. The chain's CDR3 is CASSYDRVDTEAFF. DNA of the CDR3: TGTGCCAGCAGTTACGACAGGGTAGACACTGAAGCTTTCTTT.

The rearrangement links TRBV7-6 to TRBJ2-7, with 7 nucleotides matching TRBD2. The trim removed 2 bases at V and 7 bases at J, leaving 26 bases unmatched. CDR1 and CDR2 (germline): SGHVS, FNYEAQ. CDR3 length equals 20 residues. Here the CDR3 reads CASSLQAGTRGGVFSGEQYF. The CDR3 region has the DNA TGTGCCAGCAGCTTACAGGCGGGGACTCGCGGGGGTGTTTTTTCTGGAGAGCAGTACTTC.

CDR3 amino acids: CSVAGLSFYTDTQYF. In DNA form, the CDR3 reads TGCAGCGTTGCTGGACTATCCTTCTACACAGATACGCAGTATTTT. This chain links TRBV29-1 with TRBJ2-3, with a tentative D call TRBD2 (6 bases). Germline CDR1 and CDR2: SQVTM and ANQGSEA. The CDR3 runs to 15 residues. V dropped 4 bases and J dropped 2 bases, with 16 bases sitting between them.

The V call is TRBV5-1, the J call TRBJ1-1, with 7 bases fitting TRBD1. Trimming removed 2 bases from V and 1 base from J; junction bases left unmatched: 5. The CDR3 runs to 15 residues. The germline V gene encodes CDR1 SGHRS and CDR2 YFSETQ. The CDR3 region has the DNA TGCGCCAGCAGCTTCCAGGGGGGAGGGAACACTGAAGCTTTCTTT. The encoded protein is CASSFQGGGNTEAFF.

V usage is TRBV5-1 and J usage is TRBJ2-7; D might be TRBD1 or TRBD2, each matching 5 bases. This CDR3 comprises 16 residues. The germline V gene encodes CDR1 SGHRS and CDR2 YFSETQ. Trimming shortened V by 0 bases and J by 0 bases, and 13 bases separated the two germline ends. The CDR3: CASSLDSAGSSYEQYF. The CDR3 DNA reads TGCGCCAGCAGCTTGGATTCCGCAGGGAGCTCCTACGAGCAGTACTTC.

CDR3 region: CASSAESYGYTF. CDR3 in DNA: TGTGCCAGCAGCGCCGAAAGTTATGGCTACACCTTC. V and J are TRBV9 and TRBJ1-2; D not certain. In germline, CDR1 is SGDLS, CDR2 YYNGEE. This CDR3 is built from 12 residues. Trimming removed 3 bases from V and 5 bases from J, with 8 bases in between.

The rearrangement joins TRBV12-3 or TRBV12-4 to TRBJ2-7; no clear D gene. Trimming left V 3 bases short and J 3 bases short, with 9 bases between. The CDR3 length is 13 residues. This CDR3 is CASSLVGFYEQYF. CDR3 DNA: TGTGCCAGCAGTTTGGTGGGTTTCTACGAGCAGTACTTC.

This chain connects TRBV9 to TRBJ2-7; no firm D call. The germline V gene has CDR1 SGDLS and CDR2 YYNGEE. The CDR3 is 15 residues long. V was clipped by 0 bases and J by 2 bases, with 12 bases between them. The CDR3 sequence is CASSVAAGQTYEQYF. The CDR3 DNA reads as TGTGCCAGCAGCGTAGCGGCAGGCCAGACCTACGAGCAGTACTTC. Together with reference TRBV9 and TRBJ2-7, the CDR3 gives the full variable domain: DSGVTQTPKHLITATGQRVTLRCSPRSGDLSVYWYQQSLDQGLQFLIQYYNGEERAKGNILERFSAQQFPDLHSELNLSSLELGDSALYFCASSVAAGQTYEQYFGPGTRLTVT.

The V gene is TRBV6-6, the J gene TRBJ1-5; D possibly corresponds to TRBD1 (6 bases). CDR3 length equals 15 residues. Trimming removed 7 bases from V and 2 bases from J, with 15 bases in between. Germline assignment: CDR1 MNHNY and CDR2 SVGAGI (reference sequence). CDR3 bases: TGTGCCAGCACGCTAAACAGGGATCGCAATCAGCCCCAGCATTTT. This translates into CASTLNRDRNQPQHF.

The V and J genes are TRBV29-1 and TRBJ1-1, with D possibly TRBD1 on 5 matching bases. Trimming stripped 7 bases from V and 2 bases from J, with 14 bases between. CDR3 size: 13 residues. CDR1 is SQVTM and CDR2 is ANQGSEA in the germline V gene. The CDR3 here is CSASKQANTEAFF. The CDR3, as DNA: TGCAGCGCCTCGAAACAGGCCAACACTGAAGCTTTCTTT.